This TCR beta chain was documented in a study of OX40 agonist ivuxolimab in advanced cancers. Study-wide context: Intravenous ivuxolimab at 0.01 to 10 mg/kg was given to patients every 2 weeks.

Libraries were prepared by immunoSEQ multiplex PCR; TCRdb keeps only in-frame clonotypes and omits some of them. This sample has about 71,000 clones, with roughly 94% found just once. The CDR3 has 14 residues. CDR1 is LNHDA, CDR2 SQIVND, per germline (reference sequence). V lost 5 bases to trimming and J lost 0 bases, with 8 bases between them. Blood sampling was done at baseline, cycle 4 day 1, and cycle 7 day 1. The chain couples TRBV19 to TRBJ1-3; D gene unclear. The specimen comprised CD4+ or CD8+ T cells sorted from blood, sampled in a trial of the OX40 agonist ivuxolimab. The clonotype originates from an adult with an advanced solid tumor such as melanoma, head and neck, liver or kidney cancer. CDR3 protein: CASSSGDSGNTIYF. The CDR3 DNA follows: TGTGCCAGTAGTTCAGGTGACTCTGGAAACACCATATATTTT.